This T cell receptor beta chain was identified in a study of CXCR3-negative and CXCR3-positive naive CD8 T cells. Study at large: Overall TRB read output was about 135 million, and each library contained about 1.5 +/- 0.3 million reads.

General observations from the study: CXCR3 levels fell partly with cryopreservation; most assays relied on fresh PBMCs. High diversity, comparable across both naive subsets, contrasted with much lower diversity in memory CD8+ cells. The authors found comparable surface CD5 between naive subsets and inferred TCR strength from TRB CDR3 properties.

TRB cDNA libraries were made by UMI-labeled 5' RACE. From the 5' RACE reads, TCRdb lists one entry per CDR3 protein and no DNA. The sample table includes roughly 24,000 distinct CDR3 sequences. CDR3 size: 15 residues. Germline CDR1 is SQVTM and CDR2 is ANQGSEA. Note on this clonotype: Antigen: not known.

The source material was memory CD8+ T cells from blood. The clonotype originates from a human donor in good health. Some clones in this sample may be carry-over from other donors' samples. The chain joins TRBV29-1 to TRBJ2-7; TCRdb indicates TRBD2, and absent DNA this call remains unverified. The CDR3 here is CSVEFLLAGNYEQYF.